The T cell receptor (beta chain) described here comes from a study of T-cell memory formation after mild COVID-19. The wider study: Across donors, TCR clusters were largely donor specific. Study findings and constraints: Certain responding clones were present in pre-infection memory, suggesting participation of cross-reactive memory.

Germline V gene sequence: CDR1 SEHNR, CDR2 FQNEAQ (reference sequence). CDR3 length: 15 residues. V lost 6 bases, J lost 2 bases, and 13 bases lay in between. Constant-segment primers were used for 5'RACE, and the resulting TCR alpha and TCR beta cDNA libraries carried sample barcodes and UMIs. TCRdb reprocessed the 5' RACE reads via MiXCR and lists one record per CDR3 protein. The table shows some 600,000 distinct CDR3 sequences, with 17% occurring only once. This clonotype occurred many times. Antigen specificity is unknown. The V gene is TRBV7-9, the J gene TRBJ1-4; perhaps TRBD1 as D (6 bases). The sample was PBMCs or a T cell subset sorted from them (not recorded which). This receptor was obtained from an adult woman who had mild COVID-19 (a few samples of this study predate the infection). Cell type and time point are not known. As DNA, the CDR3 is TGTGCCAGCAGTATATCGGGGGGCACTAATGAAAAACTGTTTTTT. Residues: CASSISGGTNEKLFF. The complete variable domain, with remaining parts taken from reference TRBV7-9 and TRBJ1-4, reads DTGVSQNPRHKITKRGQNVTFRCDPISEHNRLYWYRQTLGQGPEFLTYFQNEAQLEKSRLLSDRFSAERPKGSFSTLEIQRTEQGDSAMYLCASSISGGTNEKLFFGSGTQLSVL.